The T cell receptor beta chain described here comes from a study of vaccination and CD4 T cells after COVID-19. Broader study findings: Convalescent patients' clones that were vaccine-specific were spike mono-reactive in 304 of 307 cases.

Described treatment: approximately nine-day PBMC culture with coronavirus spike peptide pools or control peptides (ViraFEST assay). Peptide-pool expansion of antigen-specific T cells preceded TCR sequencing in ViraFEST. Once obtained from cultured CD4+ T cells, the DNA was sequenced using the Oncomine TCR Beta short-read assay. TCRdb redid the calling of the PCR reads with MiXCR, one entry per CDR3 protein. The table lists about 21,000 distinct CDR3 sequences, roughly three fifths of them singletons. The CDR3 covers 13 residues. Germline CDR1 SGHTA, CDR2 FQGTGA. J lost 4 bases, V lost 8 bases, and 4 bases had no gene match. With respect to this clonotype: Antigen: not known.

This chain uses TRBV7-3 with TRBJ2-5, with 10 nucleotides matching TRBD1. The sequence came from a human donor who had recovered from COVID-19. The sample was CD4+ T cells from blood, cultured in vitro. This CDR3 reads CASGQGVRETQYF. Here the CDR3 DNA reads TGTGCCAGCGGACAGGGGGTTCGAGAGACCCAGTACTTC.